This T cell receptor (beta chain) was documented in a study of long-term antiretroviral therapy in people with HIV. Investigators performed immunoSEQ version v3.0 at survey level. Measured with immunoSEQ multiplex PCR; TCRdb has only the in-frame clones, and not every one. The table shows roughly 28,000 clones, with 86% occurring only once. This clone was found once. The specimen comprised unsorted PBMCs, sampled roughly 2.6 years after starting antiretroviral therapy. The receptor's source is a man in his forties or fifties with HIV.

CDR3 sequence: CASSLETGGMNTEAFF. The DNA of the CDR3 is TGTGCCAGCAGCTTGGAAACAGGGGGAATGAACACTGAAGCTTTCTTT. The chain couples TRBV5-4 to TRBJ1-1; 8 nucleotides agree with TRBD1. Germline CDR1 is SGHNT and CDR2 is YYREEE (reference sequence). The CDR3 loop spans 16 amino acids. The V segment lost 0 bases and the J segment 0 bases; nucleotides outside the gene matches: 4.